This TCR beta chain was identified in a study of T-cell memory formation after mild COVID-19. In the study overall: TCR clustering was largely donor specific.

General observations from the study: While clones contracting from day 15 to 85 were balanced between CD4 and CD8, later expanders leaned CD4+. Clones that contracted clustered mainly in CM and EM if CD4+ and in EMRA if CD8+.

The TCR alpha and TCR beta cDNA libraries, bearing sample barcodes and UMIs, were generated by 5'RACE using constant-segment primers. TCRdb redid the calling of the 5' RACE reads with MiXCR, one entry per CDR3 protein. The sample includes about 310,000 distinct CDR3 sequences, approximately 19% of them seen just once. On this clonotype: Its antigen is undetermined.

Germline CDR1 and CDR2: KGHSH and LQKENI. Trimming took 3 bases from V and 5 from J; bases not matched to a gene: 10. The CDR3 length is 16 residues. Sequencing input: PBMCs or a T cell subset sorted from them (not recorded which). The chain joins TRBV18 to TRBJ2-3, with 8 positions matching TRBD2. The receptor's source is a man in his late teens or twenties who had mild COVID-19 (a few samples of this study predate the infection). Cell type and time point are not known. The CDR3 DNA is TGTGCCAGCTCACCGAACGGGGGGGGCCATAGAGATACGCAGTATTTT. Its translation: CASSPNGGGHRDTQYF.